This T cell receptor beta chain was identified in a study of cytomegalovirus exposure and HLA in healthy donors. Across the study: Among around 180 million T cells, an earlier analysis found about 100 million unique TCR beta sequences.

This clone was seen only a few times. Its antigen is still unknown. The PCR ran on 60 Vbeta and 13 Jbeta primers. Authors' processing steps: In a later analysis, the count reached some 88 million unique TCR beta chains, with about 9.9 million shared. Profiled with immunoSEQ multiplex PCR; TCRdb holds only in-frame clones, not every one. V, J and clone size are those of that table, while D and trimming were read from the DNA. Here the sample spans 90,000 to 110,000 clones, approximately 82% being singletons. Study-level points and caveats: Reportedly, a later analysis found an Asian-associated ancestry cluster had fewer N-insertions than the roughly 700-donor mean.

Deletions cut 4 bases from V and 2 bases from J, with 5 bases between. CDR1 is GTSNPN, CDR2 SVGIG, per germline (reference sequence). CDR3 length: 11 amino acids. The sequenced sample was PBMCs. V gene TRBV30 combines with J gene TRBJ1-1; D ambiguous. The sequence was collected from a man between 35 and 55 years old in good health and CMV-seropositive. Here the CDR3 DNA reads TGTGCCTGGAACCTAAACACTGAAGCTTTCTTT. Amino acid sequence: CAWNLNTEAFF.